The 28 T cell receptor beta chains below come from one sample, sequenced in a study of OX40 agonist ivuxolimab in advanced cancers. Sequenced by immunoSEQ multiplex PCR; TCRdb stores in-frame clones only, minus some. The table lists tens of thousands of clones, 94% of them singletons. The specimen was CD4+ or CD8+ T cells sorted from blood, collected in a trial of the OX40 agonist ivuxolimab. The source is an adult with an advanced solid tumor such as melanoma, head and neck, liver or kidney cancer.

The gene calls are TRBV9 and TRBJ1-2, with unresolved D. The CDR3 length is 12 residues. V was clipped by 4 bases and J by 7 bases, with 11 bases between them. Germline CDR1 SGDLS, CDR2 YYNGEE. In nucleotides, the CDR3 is TGTGCCAGCAGCCTCTCGGGCAGTGGCTACACCTTC. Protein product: CASSLSGSGYTF.

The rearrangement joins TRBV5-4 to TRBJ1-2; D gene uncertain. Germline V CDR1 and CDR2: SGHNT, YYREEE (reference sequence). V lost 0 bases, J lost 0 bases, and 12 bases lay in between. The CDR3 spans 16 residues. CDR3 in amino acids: CASSLEGRLSNYGYTF. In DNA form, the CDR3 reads TGTGCCAGCAGCTTGGAGGGCAGACTCTCTAACTATGGCTACACCTTC. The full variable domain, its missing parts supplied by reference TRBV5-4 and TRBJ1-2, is ETGVTQSPTHLIKTRGQQVTLRCSSQSGHNTVSWYQQALGQGPQFIFQYYREEENGRGNFPPRFSGLQFPNYSSELNVNALELDDSALYLCASSLEGRLSNYGYTFGSGTRLTVV.

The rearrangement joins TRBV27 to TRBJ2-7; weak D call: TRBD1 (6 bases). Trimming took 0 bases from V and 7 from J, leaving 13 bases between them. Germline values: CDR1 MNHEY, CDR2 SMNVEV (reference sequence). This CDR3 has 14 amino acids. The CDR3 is CASSLSGAPREQYF. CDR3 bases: TGTGCCAGCAGTTTATCGGGGGCGCCTCGAGAGCAGTACTTC.

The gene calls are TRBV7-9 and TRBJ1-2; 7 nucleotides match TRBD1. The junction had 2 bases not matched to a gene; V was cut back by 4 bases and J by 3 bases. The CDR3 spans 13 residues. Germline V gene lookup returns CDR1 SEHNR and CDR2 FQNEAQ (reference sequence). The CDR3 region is CASSSTGYYGYTF. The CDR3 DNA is TGTGCCAGCAGCTCGACAGGGTACTATGGCTACACCTTC.

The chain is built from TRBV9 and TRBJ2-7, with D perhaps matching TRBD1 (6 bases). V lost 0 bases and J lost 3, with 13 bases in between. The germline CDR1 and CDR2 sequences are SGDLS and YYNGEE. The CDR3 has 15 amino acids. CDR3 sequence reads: CASSVDEGDGYEQYF. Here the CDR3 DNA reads TGTGCCAGCAGCGTAGATGAGGGGGACGGCTACGAGCAGTACTTC.

CDR3 in DNA: TGCGCCAGCAGCTTGGACGGCTACAATGAGCAGTTCTTC. The encoded protein is CASSLDGYNEQFF. The rearrangement uses TRBV5-1 and TRBJ2-1; D gene ambiguous. Per germline, CDR1 SGHRS and CDR2 YFSETQ. CDR3 length equals 13 residues. V lost 0 bases and J 3 bases, leaving 4 bases between the germline ends.

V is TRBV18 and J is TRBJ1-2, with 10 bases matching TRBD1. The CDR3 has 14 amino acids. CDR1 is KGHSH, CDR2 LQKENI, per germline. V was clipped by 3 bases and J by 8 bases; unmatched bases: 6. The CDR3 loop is CASSPRTGGIGYTF. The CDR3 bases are TGTGCCAGCTCACCCAGGACAGGGGGTATCGGCTACACCTTC.

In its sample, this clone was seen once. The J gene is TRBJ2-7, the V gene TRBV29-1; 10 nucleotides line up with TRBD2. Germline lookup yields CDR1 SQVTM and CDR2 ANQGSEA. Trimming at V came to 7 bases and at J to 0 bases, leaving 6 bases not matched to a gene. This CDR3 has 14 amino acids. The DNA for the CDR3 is TGCAGCGAGTCGACTAGCGGGTCCTCCTACGAGCAGTACTTC. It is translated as CSESTSGSSYEQYF.

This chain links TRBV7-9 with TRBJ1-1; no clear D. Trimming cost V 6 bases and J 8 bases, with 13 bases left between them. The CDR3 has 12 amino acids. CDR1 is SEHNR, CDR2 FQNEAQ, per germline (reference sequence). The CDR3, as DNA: TGTGCCAGCAGATATAGCCTGGCAGAAGCTTTCTTT. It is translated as CASRYSLAEAFF.

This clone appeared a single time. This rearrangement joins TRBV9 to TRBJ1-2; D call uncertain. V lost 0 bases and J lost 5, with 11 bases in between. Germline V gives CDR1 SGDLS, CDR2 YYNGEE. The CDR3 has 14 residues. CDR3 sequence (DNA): TGTGCCAGCAGCGTAGCTGGGGAGAAATATGGCTACACCTTC. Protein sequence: CASSVAGEKYGYTF.

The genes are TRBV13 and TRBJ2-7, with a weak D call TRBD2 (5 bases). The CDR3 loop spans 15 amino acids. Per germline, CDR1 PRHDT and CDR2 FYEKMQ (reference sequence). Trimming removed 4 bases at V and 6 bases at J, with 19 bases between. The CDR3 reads CASSSEGLELSEQYF. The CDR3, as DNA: TGTGCCAGCAGCTCTGAGGGCCTTGAGCTTTCCGAGCAGTACTTC.

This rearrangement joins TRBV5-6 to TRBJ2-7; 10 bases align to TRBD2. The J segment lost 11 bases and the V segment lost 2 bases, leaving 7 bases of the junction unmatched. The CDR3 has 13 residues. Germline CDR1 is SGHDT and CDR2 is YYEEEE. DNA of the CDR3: TGTGCCAGCAGCTTTTCTAGCGGGAGAATGGAGTACTTC. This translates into CASSFSSGRMEYF. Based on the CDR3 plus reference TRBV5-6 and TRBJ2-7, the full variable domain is DAGVTQSPTHLIKTRGQQVTLRCSPKSGHDTVSWYQQALGQGPQFIFQYYEEEERQRGNFPDRFSGHQFPNYSSELNVNALLLGDSALYLCASSFSSGRMEYFGPGTRLTVT.

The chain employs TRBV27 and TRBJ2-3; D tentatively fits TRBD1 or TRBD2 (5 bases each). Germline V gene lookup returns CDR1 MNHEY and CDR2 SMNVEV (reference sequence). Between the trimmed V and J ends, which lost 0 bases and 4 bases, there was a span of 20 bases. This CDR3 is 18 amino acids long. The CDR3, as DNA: TGTGCCAGCAGTTTATCCTCCCTTCAGGTGGGGGTAGCAGATACGCAGTATTTT. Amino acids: CASSLSSLQVGVADTQYF.

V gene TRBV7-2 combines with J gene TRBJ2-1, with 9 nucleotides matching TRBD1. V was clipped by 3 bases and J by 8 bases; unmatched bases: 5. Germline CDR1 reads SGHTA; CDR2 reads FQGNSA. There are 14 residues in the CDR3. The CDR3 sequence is CASSFGTGLHEQFF. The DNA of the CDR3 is TGTGCCAGCAGCTTCGGGACAGGGCTACATGAGCAGTTCTTC.

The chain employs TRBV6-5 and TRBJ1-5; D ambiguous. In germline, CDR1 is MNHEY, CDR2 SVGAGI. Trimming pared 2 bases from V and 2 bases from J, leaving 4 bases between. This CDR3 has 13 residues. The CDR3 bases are TGTGCCAGCAGTTACCAAGGCAATCAGCCCCAGCATTTT. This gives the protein CASSYQGNQPQHF.

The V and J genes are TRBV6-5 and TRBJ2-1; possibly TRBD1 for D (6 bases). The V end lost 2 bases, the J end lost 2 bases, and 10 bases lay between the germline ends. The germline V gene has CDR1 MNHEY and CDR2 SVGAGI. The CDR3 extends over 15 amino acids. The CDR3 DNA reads TGTGCCAGCAGTTACAACGCAGGGGCCTACAATGAGCAGTTCTTC. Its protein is CASSYNAGAYNEQFF.

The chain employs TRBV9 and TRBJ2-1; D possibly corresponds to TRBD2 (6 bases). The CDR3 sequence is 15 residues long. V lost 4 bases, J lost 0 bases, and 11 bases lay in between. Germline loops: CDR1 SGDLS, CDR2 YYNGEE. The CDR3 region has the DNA TGTGCCAGCAGCATTAGCGGTAGCTCCTACAATGAGCAGTTCTTC. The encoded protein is CASSISGSSYNEQFF.

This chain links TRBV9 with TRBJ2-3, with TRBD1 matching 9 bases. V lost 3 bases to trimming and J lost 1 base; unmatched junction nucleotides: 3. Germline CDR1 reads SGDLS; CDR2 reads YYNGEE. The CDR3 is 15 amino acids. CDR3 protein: CASSEWTGGTDTQYF. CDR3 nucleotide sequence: TGTGCCAGCAGCGAGTGGACAGGGGGCACAGATACGCAGTATTTT.

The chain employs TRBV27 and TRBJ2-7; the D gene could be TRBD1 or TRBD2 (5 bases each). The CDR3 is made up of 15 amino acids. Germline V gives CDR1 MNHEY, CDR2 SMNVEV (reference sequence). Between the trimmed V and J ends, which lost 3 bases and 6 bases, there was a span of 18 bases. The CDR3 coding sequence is TGTGCCAGCAGTTTGGGGGAGACGTGGGGTCGCGAGCAGTACTTC. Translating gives CASSLGETWGREQYF.

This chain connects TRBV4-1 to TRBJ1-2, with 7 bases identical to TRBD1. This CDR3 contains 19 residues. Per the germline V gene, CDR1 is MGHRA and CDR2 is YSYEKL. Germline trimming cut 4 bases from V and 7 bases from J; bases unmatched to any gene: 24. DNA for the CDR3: TGCGCCAGCAGCCCGTTAACTCTAGGACAGGAGAGGGCTTCGGTTGGCTACACCTTC. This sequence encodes CASSPLTLGQERASVGYTF.

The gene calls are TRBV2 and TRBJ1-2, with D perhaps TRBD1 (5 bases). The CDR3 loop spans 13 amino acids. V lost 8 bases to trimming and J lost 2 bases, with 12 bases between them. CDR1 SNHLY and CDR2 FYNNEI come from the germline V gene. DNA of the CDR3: TGTGCCAGCTCTGGGGCGGAGAACTATGGCTACACCTTC. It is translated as CASSGAENYGYTF.

The CDR3 loop reads CASSMVQGDPYGYTF. CDR3 DNA: TGCGCCAGCAGCATGGTACAGGGAGATCCCTATGGCTACACCTTC. This chain connects TRBV5-1 to TRBJ1-2; D may be TRBD1 (6 bases). Trimming pared 4 bases from V and 4 bases from J, leaving 17 bases between. The CDR3 length is 15 residues. Germline assignment: CDR1 SGHRS and CDR2 YFSETQ.

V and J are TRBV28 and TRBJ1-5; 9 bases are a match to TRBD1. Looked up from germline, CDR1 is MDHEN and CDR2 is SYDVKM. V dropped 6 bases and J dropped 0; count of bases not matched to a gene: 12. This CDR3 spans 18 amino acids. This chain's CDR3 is CASRFPGTGTYSNQPQHF. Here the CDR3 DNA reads TGTGCCAGCAGATTCCCCGGGACAGGGACATATAGCAATCAGCCCCAGCATTTT.

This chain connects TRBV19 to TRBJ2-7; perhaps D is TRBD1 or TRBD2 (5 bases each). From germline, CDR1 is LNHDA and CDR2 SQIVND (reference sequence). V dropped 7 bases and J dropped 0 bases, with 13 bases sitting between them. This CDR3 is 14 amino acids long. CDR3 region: CASTAGTGSYEQYF. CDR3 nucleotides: TGTGCCAGTACCGCCGGGACGGGCTCCTACGAGCAGTACTTC.

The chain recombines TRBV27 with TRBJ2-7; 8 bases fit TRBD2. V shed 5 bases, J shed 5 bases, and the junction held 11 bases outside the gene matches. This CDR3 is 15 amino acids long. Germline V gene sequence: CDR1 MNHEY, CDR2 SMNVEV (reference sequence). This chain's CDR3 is CASSQSGSGSNEQYF. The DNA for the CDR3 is TGTGCCAGCAGTCAATCGGGCAGCGGGAGCAACGAGCAGTACTTC.

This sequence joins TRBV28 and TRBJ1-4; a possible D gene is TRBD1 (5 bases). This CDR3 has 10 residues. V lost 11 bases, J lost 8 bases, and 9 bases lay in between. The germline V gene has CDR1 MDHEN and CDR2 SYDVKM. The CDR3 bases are TGTGCCGGGGGAAGCGAAAAACTGTTTTTT. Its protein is CAGGSEKLFF. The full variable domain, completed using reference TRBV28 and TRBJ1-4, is DVKVTQSSRYLVKRTGEKVFLECVQDMDHENMFWYRQDPGLGLRLIYFSYDVKMKEKGDIPEGYSVSREKKERFSLILESASTNQTSMYLCAGGSEKLFFGSGTQLSVL.

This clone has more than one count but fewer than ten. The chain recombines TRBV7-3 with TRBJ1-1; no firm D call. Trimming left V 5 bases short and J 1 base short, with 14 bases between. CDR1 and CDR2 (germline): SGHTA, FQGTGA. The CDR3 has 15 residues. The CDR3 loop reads CASSPYVRTNTEAFF. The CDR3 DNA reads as TGTGCCAGCAGCCCCTATGTGCGGACGAACACTGAAGCTTTCTTT.

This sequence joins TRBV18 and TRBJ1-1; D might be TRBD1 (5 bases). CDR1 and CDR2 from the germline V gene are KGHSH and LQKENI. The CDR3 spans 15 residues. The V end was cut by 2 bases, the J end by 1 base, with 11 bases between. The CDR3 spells CASSPRKQENTEAFF. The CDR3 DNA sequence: TGTGCCAGCTCACCAAGGAAACAGGAGAACACTGAAGCTTTCTTT.